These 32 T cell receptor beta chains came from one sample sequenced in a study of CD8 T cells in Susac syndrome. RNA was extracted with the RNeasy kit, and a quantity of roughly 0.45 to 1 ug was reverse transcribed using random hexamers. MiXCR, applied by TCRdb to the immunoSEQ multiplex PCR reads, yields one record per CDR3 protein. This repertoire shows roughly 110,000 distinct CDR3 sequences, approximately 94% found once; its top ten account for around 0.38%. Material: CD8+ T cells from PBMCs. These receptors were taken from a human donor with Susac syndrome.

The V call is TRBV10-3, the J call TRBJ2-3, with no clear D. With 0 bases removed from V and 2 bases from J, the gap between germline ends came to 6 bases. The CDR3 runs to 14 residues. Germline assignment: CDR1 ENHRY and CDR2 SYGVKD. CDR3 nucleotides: TGTGCCATCAGTGAGTCGCCCTACACAGATACGCAGTATTTT. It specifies CAISESPYTDTQYF.

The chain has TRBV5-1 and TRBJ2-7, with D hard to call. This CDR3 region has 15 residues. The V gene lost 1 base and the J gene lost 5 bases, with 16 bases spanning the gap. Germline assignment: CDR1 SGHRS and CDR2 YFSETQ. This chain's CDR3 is CASSLRDPETDEQYF. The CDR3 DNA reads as TGCGCCAGCAGCTTGCGCGACCCCGAAACCGACGAGCAGTACTTC. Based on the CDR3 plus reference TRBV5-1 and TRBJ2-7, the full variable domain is KAGVTQTPRYLIKTRGQQVTLSCSPISGHRSVSWYQQTPGQGLQFLFEYFSETQRNKGNFPGRFSGRQFSNSRSEMNVSTLELGDSALYLCASSLRDPETDEQYFGPGTRLTVT.

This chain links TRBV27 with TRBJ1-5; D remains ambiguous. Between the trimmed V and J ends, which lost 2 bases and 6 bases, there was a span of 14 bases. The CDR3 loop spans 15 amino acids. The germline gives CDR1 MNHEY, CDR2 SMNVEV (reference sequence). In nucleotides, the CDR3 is TGTGCCAGCAGTTTACTGTCCAAGCGGGGTCAGCCCCAGCATTTT. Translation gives CASSLLSKRGQPQHF.

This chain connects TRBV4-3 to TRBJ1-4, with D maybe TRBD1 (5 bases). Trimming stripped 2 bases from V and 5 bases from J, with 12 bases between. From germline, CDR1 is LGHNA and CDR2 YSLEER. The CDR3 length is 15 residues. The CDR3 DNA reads TGCGCCAGCAGCCAAACTTGGGGGATAAATGAAAAACTGTTTTTT. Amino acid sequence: CASSQTWGINEKLFF.

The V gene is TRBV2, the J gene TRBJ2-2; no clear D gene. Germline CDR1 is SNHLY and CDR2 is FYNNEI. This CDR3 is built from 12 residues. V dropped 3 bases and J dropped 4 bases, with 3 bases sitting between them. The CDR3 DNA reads TGTGCCAGCAGTGACATCACCGGGGAGCTGTTTTTT. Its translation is CASSDITGELFF.

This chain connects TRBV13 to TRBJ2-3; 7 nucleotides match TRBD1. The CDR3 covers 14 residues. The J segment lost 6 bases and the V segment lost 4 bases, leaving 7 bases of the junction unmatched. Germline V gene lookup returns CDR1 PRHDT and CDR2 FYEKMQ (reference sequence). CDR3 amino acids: CASSSRQGEDTQYF. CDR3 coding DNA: TGTGCCAGCAGCTCTAGACAGGGTGAGGATACGCAGTATTTT.

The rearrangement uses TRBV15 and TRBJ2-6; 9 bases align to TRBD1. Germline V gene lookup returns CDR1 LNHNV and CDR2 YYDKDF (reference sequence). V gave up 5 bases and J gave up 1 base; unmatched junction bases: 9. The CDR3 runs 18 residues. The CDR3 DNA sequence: TGTGCCACCAGCTCACGTAGGGACAGGGAGTCTGGGGCCAACGTCCTGACTTTC. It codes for CATSSRRDRESGANVLTF.

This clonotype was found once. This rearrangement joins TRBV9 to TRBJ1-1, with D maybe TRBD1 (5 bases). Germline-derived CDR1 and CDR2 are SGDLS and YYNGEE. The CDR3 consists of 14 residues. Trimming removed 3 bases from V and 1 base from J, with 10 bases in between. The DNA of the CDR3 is TGTGCCAGCAGCGACAGGTCTGGGAACACTGAAGCTTTCTTT. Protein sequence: CASSDRSGNTEAFF.

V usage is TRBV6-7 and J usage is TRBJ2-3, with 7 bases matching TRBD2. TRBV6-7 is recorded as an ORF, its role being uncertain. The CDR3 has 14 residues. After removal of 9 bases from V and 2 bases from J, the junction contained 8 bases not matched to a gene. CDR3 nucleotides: TGTGCCAGAGTCCGGGGAGGGCCCACAGATACGCAGTATTTT. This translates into CARVRGGPTDTQYF.

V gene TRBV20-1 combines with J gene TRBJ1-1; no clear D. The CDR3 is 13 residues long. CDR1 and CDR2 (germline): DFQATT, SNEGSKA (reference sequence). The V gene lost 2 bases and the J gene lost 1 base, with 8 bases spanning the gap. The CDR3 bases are TGCAGTGCTAGATCAGTACCGAACACTGAAGCTTTCTTT. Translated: CSARSVPNTEAFF.

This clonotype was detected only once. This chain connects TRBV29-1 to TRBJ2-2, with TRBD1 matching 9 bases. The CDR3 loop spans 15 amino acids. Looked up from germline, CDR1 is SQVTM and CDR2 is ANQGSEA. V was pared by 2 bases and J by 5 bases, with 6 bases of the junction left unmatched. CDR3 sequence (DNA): TGCAGCGTTGAAACCGGGACAGGGCATACCGGGGAGCTGTTTTTT. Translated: CSVETGTGHTGELFF.

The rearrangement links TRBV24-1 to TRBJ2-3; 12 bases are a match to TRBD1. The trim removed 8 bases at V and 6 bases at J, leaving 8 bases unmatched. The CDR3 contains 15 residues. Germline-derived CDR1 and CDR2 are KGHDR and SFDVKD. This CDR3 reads CATTLGTGGPDTQYF. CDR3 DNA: TGTGCCACCACCCTGGGGACAGGGGGCCCCGATACGCAGTATTTT.

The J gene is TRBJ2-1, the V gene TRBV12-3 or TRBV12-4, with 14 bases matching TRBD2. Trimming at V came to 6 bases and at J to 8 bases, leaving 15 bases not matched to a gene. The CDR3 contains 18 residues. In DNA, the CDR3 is TGTGCCAGCAGCCCCGGGACTAGCGGGGGTATAGGGTTGGATGAGCAGTTCTTC. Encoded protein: CASSPGTSGGIGLDEQFF.

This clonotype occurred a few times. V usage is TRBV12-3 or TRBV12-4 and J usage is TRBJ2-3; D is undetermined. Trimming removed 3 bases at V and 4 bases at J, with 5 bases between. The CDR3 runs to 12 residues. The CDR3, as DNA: TGTGCCAGCAGTTTGTCCCCAGATACGCAGTATTTT. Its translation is CASSLSPDTQYF.

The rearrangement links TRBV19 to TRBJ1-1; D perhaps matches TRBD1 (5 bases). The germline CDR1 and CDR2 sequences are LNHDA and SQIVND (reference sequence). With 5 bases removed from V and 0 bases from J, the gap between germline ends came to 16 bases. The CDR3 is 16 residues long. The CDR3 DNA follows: TGTGCCAGTAGTTCCGCTCTCAGGGAGGTGAACACTGAAGCTTTCTTT. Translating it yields CASSSALREVNTEAFF.

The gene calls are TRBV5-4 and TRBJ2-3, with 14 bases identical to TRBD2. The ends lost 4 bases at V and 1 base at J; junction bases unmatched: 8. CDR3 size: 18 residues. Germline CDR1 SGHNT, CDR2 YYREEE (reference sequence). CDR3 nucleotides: TGTGCCAGCAGCACCGGGACTAGCGGGGGTCGGGGCACAGATACGCAGTATTTT. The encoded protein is CASSTGTSGGRGTDTQYF.

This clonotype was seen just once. In DNA form, the CDR3 reads TGTGCCACCAACCCGGTTGGCGGGGGGCATGAGCAGTTCTTC. This translates into CATNPVGGGHEQFF. V is TRBV15 and J is TRBJ2-1; 8 nucleotides align to TRBD2. The CDR3 spans 14 residues. J lost 8 bases, V lost 7 bases, and 10 bases had no gene match. CDR1 is LNHNV and CDR2 is YYDKDF in the germline V gene (reference sequence).

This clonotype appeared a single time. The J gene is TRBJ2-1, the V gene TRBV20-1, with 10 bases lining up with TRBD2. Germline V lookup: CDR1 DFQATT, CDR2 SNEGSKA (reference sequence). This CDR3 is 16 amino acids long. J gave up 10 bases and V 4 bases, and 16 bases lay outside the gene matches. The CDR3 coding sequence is TGCAGTGCTAAATTAATTAGCGGGGGGACGAGGTGGGAGCAGTTCTTC. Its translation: CSAKLISGGTRWEQFF.

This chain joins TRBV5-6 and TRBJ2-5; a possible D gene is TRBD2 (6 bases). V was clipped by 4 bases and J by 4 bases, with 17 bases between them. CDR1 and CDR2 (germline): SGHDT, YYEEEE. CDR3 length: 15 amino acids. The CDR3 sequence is CASSQTWEAGETQYF. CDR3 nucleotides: TGTGCCAGCAGCCAAACATGGGAGGCGGGAGAGACCCAGTACTTC.

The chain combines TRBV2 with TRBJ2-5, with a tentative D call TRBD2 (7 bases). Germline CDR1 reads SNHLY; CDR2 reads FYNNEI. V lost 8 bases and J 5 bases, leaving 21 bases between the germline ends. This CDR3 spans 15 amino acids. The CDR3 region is CASLRSIGGRETQYF. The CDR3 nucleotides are TGTGCCAGCCTACGCTCGATCGGGGGGCGGGAGACCCAGTACTTC.

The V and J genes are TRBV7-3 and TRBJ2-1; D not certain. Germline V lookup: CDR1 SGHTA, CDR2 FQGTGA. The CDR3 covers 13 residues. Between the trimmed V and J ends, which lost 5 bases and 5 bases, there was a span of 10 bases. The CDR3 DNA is TGTGCCAGCAGCGCAGTTGGCAACAATGAGCAGTTCTTC. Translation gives CASSAVGNNEQFF.

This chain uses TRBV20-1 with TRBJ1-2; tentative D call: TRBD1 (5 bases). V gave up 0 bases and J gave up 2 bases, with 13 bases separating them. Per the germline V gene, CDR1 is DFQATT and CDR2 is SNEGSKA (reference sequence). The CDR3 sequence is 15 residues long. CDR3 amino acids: CSARDGDGLNYGYTF. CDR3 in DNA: TGCAGTGCTAGAGATGGGGACGGACTAAACTATGGCTACACCTTC.

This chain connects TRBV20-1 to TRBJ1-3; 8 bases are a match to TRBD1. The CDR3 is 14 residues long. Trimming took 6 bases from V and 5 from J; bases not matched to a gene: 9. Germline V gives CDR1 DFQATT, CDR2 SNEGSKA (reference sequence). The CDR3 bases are TGCAGTGCAAGCCACAGGGGGAAGAGAAACACCATATATTTT. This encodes CSASHRGKRNTIYF.

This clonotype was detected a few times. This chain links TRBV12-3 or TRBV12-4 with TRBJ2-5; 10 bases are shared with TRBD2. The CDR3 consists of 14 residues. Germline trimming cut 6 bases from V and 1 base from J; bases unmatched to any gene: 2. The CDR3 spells CASRIAGGQETQYF. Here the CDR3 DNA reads TGTGCCAGCAGAATAGCGGGGGGCCAAGAGACCCAGTACTTC.

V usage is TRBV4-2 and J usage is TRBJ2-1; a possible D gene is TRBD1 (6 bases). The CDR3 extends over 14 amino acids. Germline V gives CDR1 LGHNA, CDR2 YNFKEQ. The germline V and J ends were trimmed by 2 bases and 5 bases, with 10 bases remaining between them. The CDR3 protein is CASSQLGAHNEQFF. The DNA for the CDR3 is TGTGCCAGCAGCCAATTGGGGGCCCACAATGAGCAGTTCTTC.

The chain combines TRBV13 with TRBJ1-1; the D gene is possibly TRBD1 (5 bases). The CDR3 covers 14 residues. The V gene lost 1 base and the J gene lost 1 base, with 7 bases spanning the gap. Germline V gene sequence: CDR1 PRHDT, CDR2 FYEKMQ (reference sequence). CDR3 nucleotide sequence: TGTGCCAGCAGCTTAGATGGGGCGAACACTGAAGCTTTCTTT. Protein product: CASSLDGANTEAFF.

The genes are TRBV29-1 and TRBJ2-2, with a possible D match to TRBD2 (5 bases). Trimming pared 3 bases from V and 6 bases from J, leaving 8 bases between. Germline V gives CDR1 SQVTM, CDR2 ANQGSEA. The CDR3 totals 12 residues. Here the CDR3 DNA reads TGCAGCGTTGACGGGGAAGCCGGGGAGCTGTTTTTT. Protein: CSVDGEAGELFF.

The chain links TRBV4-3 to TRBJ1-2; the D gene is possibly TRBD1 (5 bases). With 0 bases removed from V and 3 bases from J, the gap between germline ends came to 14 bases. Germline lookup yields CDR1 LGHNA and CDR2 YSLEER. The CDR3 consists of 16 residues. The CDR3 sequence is CASSQDYKGRDYGYTF. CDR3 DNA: TGCGCCAGCAGCCAAGATTACAAGGGGCGAGACTATGGCTACACCTTC.

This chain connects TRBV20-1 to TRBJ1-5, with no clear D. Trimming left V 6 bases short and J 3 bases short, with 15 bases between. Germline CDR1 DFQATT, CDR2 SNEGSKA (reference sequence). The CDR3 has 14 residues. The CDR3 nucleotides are TGCAGTGCCAGTGACGGACTTTTCAATCAGCCCCAGCATTTT. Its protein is CSASDGLFNQPQHF.

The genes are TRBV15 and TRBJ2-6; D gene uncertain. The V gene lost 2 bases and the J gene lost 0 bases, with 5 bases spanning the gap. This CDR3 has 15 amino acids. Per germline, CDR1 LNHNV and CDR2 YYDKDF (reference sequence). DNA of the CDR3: TGTGCCACCAGCAGACTGGACTCTGGGGCCAACGTCCTGACTTTC. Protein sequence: CATSRLDSGANVLTF.

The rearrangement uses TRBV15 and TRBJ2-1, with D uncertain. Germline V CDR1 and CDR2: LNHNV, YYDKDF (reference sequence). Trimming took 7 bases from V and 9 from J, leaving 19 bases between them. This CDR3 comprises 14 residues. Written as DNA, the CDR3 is TGTGCCACCAAGGTTGACTCTGGGCCCCCTGAGCAGTTCTTC. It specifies CATKVDSGPPEQFF.

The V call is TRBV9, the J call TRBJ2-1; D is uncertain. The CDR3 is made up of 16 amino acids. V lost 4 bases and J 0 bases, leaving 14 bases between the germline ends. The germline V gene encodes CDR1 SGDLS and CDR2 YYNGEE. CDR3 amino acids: CASSSILESSYNEQFF. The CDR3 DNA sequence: TGTGCCAGCAGCTCTATCCTGGAGAGCTCCTACAATGAGCAGTTCTTC.